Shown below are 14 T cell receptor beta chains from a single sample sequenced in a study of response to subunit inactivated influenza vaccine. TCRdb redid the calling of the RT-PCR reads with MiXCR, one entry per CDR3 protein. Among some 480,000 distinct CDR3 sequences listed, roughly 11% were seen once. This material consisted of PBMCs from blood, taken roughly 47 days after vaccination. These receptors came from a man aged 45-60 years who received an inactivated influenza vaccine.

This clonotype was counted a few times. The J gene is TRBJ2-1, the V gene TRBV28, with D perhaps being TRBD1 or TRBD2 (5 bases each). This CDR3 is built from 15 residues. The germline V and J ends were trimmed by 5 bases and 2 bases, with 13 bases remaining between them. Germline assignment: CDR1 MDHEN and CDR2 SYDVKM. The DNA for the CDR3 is TGTGCCAGCAGTCGAGCCGGGACCACCTACAATGAGCAGTTCTTC. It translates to CASSRAGTTYNEQFF.

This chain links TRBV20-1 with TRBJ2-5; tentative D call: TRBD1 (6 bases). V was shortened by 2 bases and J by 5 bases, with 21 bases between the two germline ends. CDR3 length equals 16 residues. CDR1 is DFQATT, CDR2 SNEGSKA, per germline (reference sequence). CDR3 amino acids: CSARQFGPQGRETQYF. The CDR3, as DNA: TGCAGTGCTAGACAATTTGGTCCACAGGGCCGGGAGACCCAGTACTTC.

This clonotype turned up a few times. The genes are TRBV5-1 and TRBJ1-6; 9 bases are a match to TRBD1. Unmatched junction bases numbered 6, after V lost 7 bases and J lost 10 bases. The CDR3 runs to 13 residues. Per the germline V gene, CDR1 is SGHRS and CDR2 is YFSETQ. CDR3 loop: CASRDREDSPLHF. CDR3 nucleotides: TGCGCCAGCCGGGACAGGGAAGACTCACCCCTCCACTTT.

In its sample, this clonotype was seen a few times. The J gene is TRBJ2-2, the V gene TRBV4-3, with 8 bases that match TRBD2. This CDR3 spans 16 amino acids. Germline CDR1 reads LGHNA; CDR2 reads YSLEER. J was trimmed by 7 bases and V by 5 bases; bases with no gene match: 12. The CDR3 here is CASSNSRGGLGGELFF. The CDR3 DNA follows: TGCGCCAGCAGCAATTCCCGGGGGGGCCTGGGCGGGGAGCTGTTTTTT.

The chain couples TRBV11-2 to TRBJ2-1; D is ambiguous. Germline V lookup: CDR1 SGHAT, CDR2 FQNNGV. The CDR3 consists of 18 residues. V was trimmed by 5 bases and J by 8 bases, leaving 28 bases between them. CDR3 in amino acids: CASSPLSNVLGIWDEQFF. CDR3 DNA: TGTGCCAGCAGCCCGCTTTCGAATGTTTTGGGAATTTGGGATGAGCAGTTCTTC.

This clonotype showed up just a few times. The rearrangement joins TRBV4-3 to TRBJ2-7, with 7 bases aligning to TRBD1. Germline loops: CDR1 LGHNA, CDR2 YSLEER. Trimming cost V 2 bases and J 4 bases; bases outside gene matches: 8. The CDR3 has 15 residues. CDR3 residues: CASSQNRQGGYEQYF. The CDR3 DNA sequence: TGCGCCAGCAGCCAAAATAGACAGGGTGGGTACGAGCAGTACTTC.

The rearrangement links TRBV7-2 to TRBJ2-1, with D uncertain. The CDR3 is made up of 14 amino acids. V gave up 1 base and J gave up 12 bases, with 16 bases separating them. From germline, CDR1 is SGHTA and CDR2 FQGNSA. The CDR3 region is CASSLGSPGLGQFF. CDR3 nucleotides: TGTGCCAGCAGCTTAGGCTCTCCCGGTTTAGGGCAGTTCTTC.

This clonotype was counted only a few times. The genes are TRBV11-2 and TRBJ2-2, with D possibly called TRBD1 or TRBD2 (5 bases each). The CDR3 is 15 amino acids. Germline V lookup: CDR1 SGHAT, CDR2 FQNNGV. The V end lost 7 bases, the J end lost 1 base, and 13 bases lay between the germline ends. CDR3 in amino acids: CASTHGTENTGELFF. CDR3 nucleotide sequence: TGTGCCAGCACACATGGGACGGAGAACACCGGGGAGCTGTTTTTT.

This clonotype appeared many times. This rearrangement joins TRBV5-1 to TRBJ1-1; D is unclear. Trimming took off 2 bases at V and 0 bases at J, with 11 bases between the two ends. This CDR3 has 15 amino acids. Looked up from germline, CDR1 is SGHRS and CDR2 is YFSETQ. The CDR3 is CASSFGGTLNTEAFF. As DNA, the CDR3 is TGCGCCAGCAGCTTTGGTGGAACGCTGAACACTGAAGCTTTCTTT.

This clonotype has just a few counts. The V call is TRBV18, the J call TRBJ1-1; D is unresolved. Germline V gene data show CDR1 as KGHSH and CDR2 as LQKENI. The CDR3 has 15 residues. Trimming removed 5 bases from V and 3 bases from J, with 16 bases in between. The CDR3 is CASSSLVGPYTEAFF. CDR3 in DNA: TGTGCCAGCTCATCGCTCGTGGGTCCTTACACTGAAGCTTTCTTT.

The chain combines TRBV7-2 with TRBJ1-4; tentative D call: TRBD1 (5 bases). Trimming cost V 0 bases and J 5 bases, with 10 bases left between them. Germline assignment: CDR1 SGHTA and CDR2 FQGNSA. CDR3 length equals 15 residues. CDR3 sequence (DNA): TGTGCCAGCAGCTTAGCCCAGGGCTTCAATGAAAAACTGTTTTTT. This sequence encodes CASSLAQGFNEKLFF.

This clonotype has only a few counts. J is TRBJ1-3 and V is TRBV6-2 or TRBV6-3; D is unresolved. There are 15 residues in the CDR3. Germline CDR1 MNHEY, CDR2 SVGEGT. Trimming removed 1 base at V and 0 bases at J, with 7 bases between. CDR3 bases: TGTGCCAGCAGTTACTACGGGAGCTCTGGAAACACCATATATTTT. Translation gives CASSYYGSSGNTIYF.

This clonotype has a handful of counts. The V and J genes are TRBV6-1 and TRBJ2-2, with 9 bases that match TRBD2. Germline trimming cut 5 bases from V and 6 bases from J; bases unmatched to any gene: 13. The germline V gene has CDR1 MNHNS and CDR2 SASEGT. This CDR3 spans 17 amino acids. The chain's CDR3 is CASSLYSGRGRAGELFF. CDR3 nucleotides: TGTGCCAGCAGTCTATATAGCGGGAGAGGACGGGCCGGGGAGCTGTTTTTT.

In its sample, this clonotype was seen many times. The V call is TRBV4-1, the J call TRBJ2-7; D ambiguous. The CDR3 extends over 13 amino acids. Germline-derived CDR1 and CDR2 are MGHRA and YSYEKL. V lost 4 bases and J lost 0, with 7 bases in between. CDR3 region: CASSLTPSYEQYF. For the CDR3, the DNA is TGCGCCAGCAGCCTCACCCCCTCCTACGAGCAGTACTTC.